The source of this T cell receptor (beta chain) is a study of PD-1 blockade in classical Hodgkin lymphoma (TCRdb year 2020). About the full investigation: Nivolumab dosing was 3 mg/kg intravenously every 2 weeks, continuing until either disease progression or unacceptable toxicity. The study used CyTOF and TCR beta sequencing to define a peripheral blood immune signature of response to PD-1 blockade in classical Hodgkin lymphoma. Beyond this particular receptor, the publication reports: The study covered only a single clinical trial cohort, and the causes of the repertoire differences, possibly disease activity or prior therapy, were still not defined. A significant rise by C4D1 was seen in CD4+ but not CD8+ TCR diversity (p=0.0027 vs p=0.16), with the rise being most apparent in complete responders (p=0.02). Baseline TCR diversity was reported as lower in newly diagnosed patients than in healthy donors, and lower still in relapsed/refractory patients. Among trial patients, those achieving complete response had baseline diversity similar to that of newly diagnosed patients, while diversity was significantly lower in partial responders and progressors. Patients starting nivolumab less than 1 year after ASCT had lower diversity and were excluded from later analyses to avoid confounding by immune reconstitution.

This clone came up a few times. The antigen this receptor binds is unknown. No per-base quality is available; no much larger clone lies one base away. Taken from the germline V gene, the CDR1 and CDR2 loops are SQVTM and ANQGSEA. Counted from cysteine to phenylalanine, this CDR3 has 13 amino acids. Just CDR3 DNA is preserved here, 39 bases in frame from base 1. V gives up 6 bases and J gives up 1 base, and the segment between their germline ends measures 12 bases. The Qiagen DNeasy kit was used to extract genomic DNA from unsorted PBMCs and from the negatively selected CD4+ and CD8+ fractions. Amplification of TCR beta CDR3 regions was done by immunoSEQ multiplex PCR with primers that anneal to V and J segments. Amplification bias was minimized using a synthetic immune receptor repertoire, and residual bias was removed computationally after sequencing. The study's processing was this. Repertoire diversity was quantified as the Shannon entropy index using custom Python scripts. Unsorted, CD4+ and CD8+ repertoires were examined separately, except in combined analyses, for which CD4+ and CD8+ sequences were merged in silico. A clone was considered expanded if an increase in frequency of at least 2-fold after treatment relative to C1D1 was found, and a pseudocount of 0.5 was applied to clones undetected at baseline. Clones with 0 or 1 copy at C1D1 were classified as singleton clones, and clones with 2 or more copies were classified as non-singleton clones. Clones expanded in unsorted samples were annotated as CD4+, CD8+ or unknown by matching protein sequences in sorted samples from the same patient. Wilcoxon tests on paired samples were used to test diversity changes from C1D1 to C4D1. TCRdb re-hosts the immuneACCESS table, in-frame sequences only. Its copies lack some clones; in the studies checked, an unresolved V gene accounts for under half of them, and the cause for the rest is not known. Clonal size and the V and J genes are those of that table, whereas D and trimming came from the DNA. The sample yields roughly 25,000 clones; approximately 68% were counted once. The ten largest clones capture just under 30% of the sample.

In the paper's terms, the time point label means: cycle 4 day 1 (C4D1), after 6 weeks of nivolumab. All trial patients had relapsed after autologous stem cell transplantation, with cohorts A, B and C differing in prior brentuximab vedotin exposure. The trial cohort was composed of around 60 patients with relapsed/refractory classical Hodgkin lymphoma, for whom complete response, partial response or progressive disease was recorded as best overall response. Trial patients were treated with single-agent nivolumab in the multi-cohort phase II CheckMate 205 trial. An independent review committee assessed best overall response by applying the 2007 International Working Group response criteria. PBMCs from the trial were collected at three points: immediately before nivolumab initiation (C1D1), and during therapy at cycle 2 day 1 and cycle 4 day 1. Peripheral blood was collected in 8 mL Vacutainer Cell Preparation Tubes, from which PBMCs were isolated by centrifugation and then cryopreserved.

This TCR was sampled from a human donor with classical Hodgkin lymphoma. The V and J genes are TRBV29-1 and TRBJ2-5; no confident D gene assignment can be made. The sequences come from peripheral blood mononuclear cells (PBMCs), collected before the fourth cycle of nivolumab. CDR3 loop: CSVTYGPQETQYF. The DNA sequence is TGCAGCGTGACCTATGGGCCCCAAGAGACCCAGTACTTC.